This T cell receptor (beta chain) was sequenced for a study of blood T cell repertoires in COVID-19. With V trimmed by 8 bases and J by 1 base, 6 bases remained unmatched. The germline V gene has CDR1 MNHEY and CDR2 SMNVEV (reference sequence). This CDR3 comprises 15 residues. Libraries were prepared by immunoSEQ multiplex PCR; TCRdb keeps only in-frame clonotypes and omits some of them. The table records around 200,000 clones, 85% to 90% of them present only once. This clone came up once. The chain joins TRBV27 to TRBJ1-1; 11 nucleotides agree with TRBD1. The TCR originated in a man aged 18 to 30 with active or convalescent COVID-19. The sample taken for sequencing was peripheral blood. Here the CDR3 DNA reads TGTGCCAGCCCGTGGGACAGGGGGAGGAACACTGAAGCTTTCTTT. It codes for CASPWDRGRNTEAFF.